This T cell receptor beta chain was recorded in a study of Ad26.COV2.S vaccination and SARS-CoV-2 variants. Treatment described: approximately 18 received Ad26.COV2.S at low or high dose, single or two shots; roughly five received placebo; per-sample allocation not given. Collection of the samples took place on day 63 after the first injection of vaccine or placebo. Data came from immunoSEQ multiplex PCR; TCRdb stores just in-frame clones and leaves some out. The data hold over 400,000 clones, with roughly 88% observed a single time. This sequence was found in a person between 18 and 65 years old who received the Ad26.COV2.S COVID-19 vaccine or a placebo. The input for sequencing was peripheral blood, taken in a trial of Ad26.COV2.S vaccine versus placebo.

CDR3 residues: CASRRDTSYEQYF. DNA for the CDR3: TGTGCCAGCAGACGGGACACCTCCTACGAGCAGTACTTC. V and J are TRBV28 and TRBJ2-7; the D gene is possibly TRBD1 (6 bases). The germline V gene encodes CDR1 MDHEN and CDR2 SYDVKM. The CDR3 length is 13 residues. The V gene lost 6 bases and the J gene lost 0 bases, with 9 bases spanning the gap. Combining the CDR3 with reference TRBV28 and TRBJ2-7 gives the whole variable domain DVKVTQSSRYLVKRTGEKVFLECVQDMDHENMFWYRQDPGLGLRLIYFSYDVKMKEKGDIPEGYSVSREKKERFSLILESASTNQTSMYLCASRRDTSYEQYFGPGTRLTVT.